One sample yielded the 6 T cell receptor beta chains listed below, sequenced in a study of T cell clonotyping in hematopoietic cell transplantation. Generated by immunoSEQ multiplex PCR, the TCRdb table keeps only in-frame clones and is missing some. The profile shows some 40,000 clones, around 94% of them singletons. The sequenced sample was peripheral blood mononuclear cells. The receptors here all came from a woman in her forties or fifties in good health. Some clones in this sample may be carry-over from other donors' samples.

V gene TRBV27 combines with J gene TRBJ1-2; D may be TRBD1 (5 bases). The germline gives CDR1 MNHEY, CDR2 SMNVEV (reference sequence). The CDR3 runs 12 residues. V lost 4 bases, J lost 9 bases, and 12 bases lay in between. CDR3 region: CASSSVVGRYTF. CDR3 bases: TGTGCCAGCAGTTCCGTCGTGGGGCGCTACACCTTC.

The CDR3 DNA sequence: TGTGCCAGCAGCTCTCTTCTAGCGGGGGTTGATAGAGATACGCAGTATTTT. Its translation is CASSSLLAGVDRDTQYF. The chain links TRBV5-6 to TRBJ2-3; 10 nucleotides agree with TRBD2. V lost 3 bases and J lost 5; bases outside the gene matches: 12. The CDR3 is 17 amino acids. Germline CDR1 reads SGHDT; CDR2 reads YYEEEE. Combining the CDR3 with reference TRBV5-6 and TRBJ2-3 gives the whole variable domain DAGVTQSPTHLIKTRGQQVTLRCSPKSGHDTVSWYQQALGQGPQFIFQYYEEEERQRGNFPDRFSGHQFPNYSSELNVNALLLGDSALYLCASSSLLAGVDRDTQYFGPGTRLTVL.

This sequence joins TRBV7-8 and TRBJ1-1; D is ambiguous. Germline CDR1 and CDR2: SGHVS and FQNEAQ. This CDR3 comprises 14 residues. The V and J ends lost 4 bases and 5 bases respectively, with 14 bases between them. Here the CDR3 DNA reads TGTGCCAGCAGCTCGGACCCTAGAGGTACTGAAGCTTTCTTT. It yields the protein CASSSDPRGTEAFF.

V gene TRBV7-6 combines with J gene TRBJ2-2; TRBD1 aligns across 11 bases. The CDR3 is 16 amino acids. V gave up 4 bases and J gave up 2 bases; unmatched junction bases: 3. The V gene's germline CDR1 is SGHVS and CDR2 FNYEAQ. The CDR3 coding sequence is TGTGCCAGCAGCTATGGACAGGGGGCCAACACCGGGGAGCTGTTTTTT. Amino acid sequence: CASSYGQGANTGELFF.

The chain combines TRBV20-1 with TRBJ1-1; no clear D gene. Trimming removed 5 bases at V and 3 bases at J, with 7 bases between. This CDR3 is built from 11 residues. Germline CDR1 DFQATT, CDR2 SNEGSKA (reference sequence). For the CDR3, the DNA is TGCAGTGCTCAAGAATACACTGAAGCTTTCTTT. It encodes CSAQEYTEAFF.

The chain couples TRBV15 to TRBJ1-6; D might be TRBD1 (5 bases). V was pared by 1 base and J by 9 bases, with 16 bases between. In germline, CDR1 is LNHNV, CDR2 YYDKDF (reference sequence). This CDR3 is built from 16 residues. CDR3: CATSRGRVLGGSPLHF. DNA for the CDR3: TGTGCCACCAGCAGAGGTAGAGTTTTGGGGGGTTCACCCCTCCACTTT.